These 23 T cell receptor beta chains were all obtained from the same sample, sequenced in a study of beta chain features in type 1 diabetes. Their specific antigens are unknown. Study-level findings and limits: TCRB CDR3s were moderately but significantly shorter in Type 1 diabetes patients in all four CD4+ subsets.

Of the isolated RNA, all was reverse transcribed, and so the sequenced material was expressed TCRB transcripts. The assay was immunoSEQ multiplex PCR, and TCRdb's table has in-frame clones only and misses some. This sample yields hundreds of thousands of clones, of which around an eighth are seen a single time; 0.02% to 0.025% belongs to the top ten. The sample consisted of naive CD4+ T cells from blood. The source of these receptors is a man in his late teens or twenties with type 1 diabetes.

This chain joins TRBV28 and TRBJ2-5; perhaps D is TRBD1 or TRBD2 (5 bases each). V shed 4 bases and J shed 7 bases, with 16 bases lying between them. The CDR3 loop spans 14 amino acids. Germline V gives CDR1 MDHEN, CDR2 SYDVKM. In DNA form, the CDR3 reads TGTGCCAGCAGTTCGGGGACGCTTTGGGGGACCCAGTACTTC. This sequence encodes CASSSGTLWGTQYF.

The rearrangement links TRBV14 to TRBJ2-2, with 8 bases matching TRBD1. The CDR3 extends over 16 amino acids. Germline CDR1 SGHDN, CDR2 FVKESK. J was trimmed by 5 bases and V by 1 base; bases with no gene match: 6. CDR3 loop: CASSQGQGARTGELFF. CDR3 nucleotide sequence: TGTGCCAGCAGCCAAGGGCAGGGGGCGCGGACCGGGGAGCTGTTTTTT.

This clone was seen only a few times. CDR3 nucleotides: TGTGCCAGCACCCCAGGGGCGGGGGCCGAGACCCAGTACTTC. Translated, it gives CASTPGAGAETQYF. The chain links TRBV6-1 to TRBJ2-5; tentative D call: TRBD2 (7 bases). V was shortened by 7 bases and J by 5 bases, with 17 bases between the two germline ends. The CDR3 length is 14 residues. Germline V gives CDR1 MNHNS, CDR2 SASEGT.

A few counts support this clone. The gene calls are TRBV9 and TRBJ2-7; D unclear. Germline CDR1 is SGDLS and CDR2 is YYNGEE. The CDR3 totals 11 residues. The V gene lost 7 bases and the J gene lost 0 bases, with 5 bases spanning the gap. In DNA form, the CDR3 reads TGTGCCAGCGGAGACTCCTACGAGCAGTACTTC. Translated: CASGDSYEQYF.

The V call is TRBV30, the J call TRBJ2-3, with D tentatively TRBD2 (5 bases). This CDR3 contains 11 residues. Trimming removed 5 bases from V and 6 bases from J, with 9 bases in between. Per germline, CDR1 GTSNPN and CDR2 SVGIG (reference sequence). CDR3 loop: CAWAPGDTQYF. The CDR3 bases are TGTGCCTGGGCCCCGGGGGATACGCAGTATTTT.

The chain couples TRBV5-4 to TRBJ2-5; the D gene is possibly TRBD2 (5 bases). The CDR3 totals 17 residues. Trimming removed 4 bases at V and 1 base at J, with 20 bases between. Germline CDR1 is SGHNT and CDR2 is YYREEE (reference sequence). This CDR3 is CASSRLLREVGQETQYF. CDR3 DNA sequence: TGTGCCAGCAGCCGACTACTACGGGAAGTGGGCCAAGAGACCCAGTACTTC. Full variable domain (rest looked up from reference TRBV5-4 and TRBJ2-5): ETGVTQSPTHLIKTRGQQVTLRCSSQSGHNTVSWYQQALGQGPQFIFQYYREEENGRGNFPPRFSGLQFPNYSSELNVNALELDDSALYLCASSRLLREVGQETQYFGPGTRLLVL.

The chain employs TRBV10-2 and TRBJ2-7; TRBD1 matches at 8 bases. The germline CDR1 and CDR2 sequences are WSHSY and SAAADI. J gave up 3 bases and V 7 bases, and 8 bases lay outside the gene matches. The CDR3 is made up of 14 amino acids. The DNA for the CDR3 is TGCGCCAGCACTGGGGGAACAGGGGGCTACGAGCAGTACTTC. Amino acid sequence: CASTGGTGGYEQYF.

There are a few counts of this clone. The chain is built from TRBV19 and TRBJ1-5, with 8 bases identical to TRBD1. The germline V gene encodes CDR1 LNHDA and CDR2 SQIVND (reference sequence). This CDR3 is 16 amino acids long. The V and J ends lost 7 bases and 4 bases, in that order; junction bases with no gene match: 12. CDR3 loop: CASTTDRDGFNQPQHF. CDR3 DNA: TGTGCCAGTACCACGGACAGGGATGGGTTTAATCAGCCCCAGCATTTT.

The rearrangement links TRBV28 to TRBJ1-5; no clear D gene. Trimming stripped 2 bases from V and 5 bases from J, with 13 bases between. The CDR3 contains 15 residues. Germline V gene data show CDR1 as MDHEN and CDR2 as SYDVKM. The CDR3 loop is CASSLGAGPDQPQHF. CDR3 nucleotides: TGTGCCAGCAGTTTAGGTGCGGGTCCCGATCAGCCCCAGCATTTT.

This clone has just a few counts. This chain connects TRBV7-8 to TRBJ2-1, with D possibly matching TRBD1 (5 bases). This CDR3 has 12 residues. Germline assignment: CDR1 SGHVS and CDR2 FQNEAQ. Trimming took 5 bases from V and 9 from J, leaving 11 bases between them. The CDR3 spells CASSTQGGEQFF. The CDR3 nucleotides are TGTGCCAGCAGCACCCAGGGTGGTGAGCAGTTCTTC.

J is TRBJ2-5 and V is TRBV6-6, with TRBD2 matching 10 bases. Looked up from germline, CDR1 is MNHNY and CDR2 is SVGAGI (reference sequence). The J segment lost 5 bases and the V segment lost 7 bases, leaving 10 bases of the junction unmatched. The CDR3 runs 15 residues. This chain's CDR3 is CASTRPGLARETQYF. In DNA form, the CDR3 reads TGTGCCAGCACCCGACCGGGACTAGCGAGGGAGACCCAGTACTTC.

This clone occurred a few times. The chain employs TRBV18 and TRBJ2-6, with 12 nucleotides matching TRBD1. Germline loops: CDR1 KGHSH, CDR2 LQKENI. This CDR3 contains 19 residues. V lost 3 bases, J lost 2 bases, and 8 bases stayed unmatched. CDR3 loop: CASSPIGTGGYTGANVLTF. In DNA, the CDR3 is TGTGCCAGCTCACCCATAGGGACAGGGGGCTACACTGGGGCCAACGTCCTGACTTTC. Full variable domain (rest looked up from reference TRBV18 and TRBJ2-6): NAGVMQNPRHLVRRRGQEARLRCSPMKGHSHVYWYRQLPEEGLKFMVYLQKENIIDESGMPKERFSAEFPKEGPSILRIQQVVRGDSAAYFCASSPIGTGGYTGANVLTFGAGSRLTVL.

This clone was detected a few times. CDR3: CASSLRQYNEQFF. CDR3 coding DNA: TGTGCCAGCAGTTTACGACAATACAATGAGCAGTTCTTC. The rearrangement joins TRBV28 to TRBJ2-1, with unresolved D. Germline V gene lookup returns CDR1 MDHEN and CDR2 SYDVKM. CDR3 size: 13 residues. The V end lost 2 bases, the J end lost 4 bases, and 6 bases lay between the germline ends.

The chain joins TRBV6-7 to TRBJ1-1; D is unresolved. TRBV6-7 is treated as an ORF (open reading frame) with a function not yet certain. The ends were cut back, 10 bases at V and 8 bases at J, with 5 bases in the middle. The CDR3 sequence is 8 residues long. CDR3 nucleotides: TGTGCCATCCGGGAAGCTTTCTTT. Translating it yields CAIREAFF.

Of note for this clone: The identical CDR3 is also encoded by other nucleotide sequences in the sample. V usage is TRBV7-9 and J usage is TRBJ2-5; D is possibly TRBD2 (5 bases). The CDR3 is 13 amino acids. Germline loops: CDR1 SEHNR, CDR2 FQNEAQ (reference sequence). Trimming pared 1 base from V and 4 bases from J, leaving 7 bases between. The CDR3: CASSLGGRETQYF. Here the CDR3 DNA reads TGTGCCAGCAGCTTAGGAGGGAGAGAGACCCAGTACTTC.

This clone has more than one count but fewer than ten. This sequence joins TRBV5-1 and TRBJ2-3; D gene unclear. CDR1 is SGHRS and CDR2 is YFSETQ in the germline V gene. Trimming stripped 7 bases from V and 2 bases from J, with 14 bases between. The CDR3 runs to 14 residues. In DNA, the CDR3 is TGCGCCAGCCACCTAGGGAACCCCACAGATACGCAGTATTTT. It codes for CASHLGNPTDTQYF.

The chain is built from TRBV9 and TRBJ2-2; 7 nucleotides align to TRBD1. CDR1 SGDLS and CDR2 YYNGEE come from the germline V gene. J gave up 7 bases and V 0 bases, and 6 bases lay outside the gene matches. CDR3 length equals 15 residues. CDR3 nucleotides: TGTGCCAGCAGCGTAGATGGTTCAGGGGGCGGGGAGCTGTTTTTT. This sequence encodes CASSVDGSGGGELFF.

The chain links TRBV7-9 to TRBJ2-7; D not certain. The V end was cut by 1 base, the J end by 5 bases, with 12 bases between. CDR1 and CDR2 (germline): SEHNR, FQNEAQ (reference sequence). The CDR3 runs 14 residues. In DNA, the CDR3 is TGTGCCAGCAGCTTAGATCTTTGGGATAACGAGCAGTACTTC. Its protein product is CASSLDLWDNEQYF. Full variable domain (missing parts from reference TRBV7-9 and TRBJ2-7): DTGVSQNPRHKITKRGQNVTFRCDPISEHNRLYWYRQTLGQGPEFLTYFQNEAQLEKSRLLSDRFSAERPKGSFSTLEIQRTEQGDSAMYLCASSLDLWDNEQYFGPGTRLTVT.

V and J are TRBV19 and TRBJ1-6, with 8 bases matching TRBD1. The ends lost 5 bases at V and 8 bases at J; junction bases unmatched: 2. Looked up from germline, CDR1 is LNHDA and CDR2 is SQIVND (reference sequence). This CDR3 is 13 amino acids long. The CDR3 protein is CASSAQGDSPLHF. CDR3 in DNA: TGTGCCAGTAGTGCACAGGGGGATTCACCCCTCCACTTT.

The CDR3 DNA reads TGCAGTGCCCAGGGGGACGACGAGCAGTACTTC. Translating it yields CSAQGDDEQYF. The chain employs TRBV20-1 and TRBJ2-7, with 7 bases that match TRBD1. Trimming at V came to 6 bases and at J to 5 bases, leaving 4 bases not matched to a gene. The CDR3 covers 11 residues. Germline V gene sequence: CDR1 DFQATT, CDR2 SNEGSKA (reference sequence).

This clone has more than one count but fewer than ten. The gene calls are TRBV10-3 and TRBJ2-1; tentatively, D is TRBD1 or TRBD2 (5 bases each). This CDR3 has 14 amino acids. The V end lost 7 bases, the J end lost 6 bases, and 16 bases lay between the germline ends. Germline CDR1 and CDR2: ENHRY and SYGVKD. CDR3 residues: CAITRDPEANEQFF. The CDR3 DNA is TGTGCCATCACCAGGGATCCGGAGGCCAATGAGCAGTTCTTC.

The CDR3 spells CASTAGGPETQYF. Here the CDR3 DNA reads TGTGCCAGCACTGCAGGGGGGCCAGAGACCCAGTACTTC. The genes are TRBV2 and TRBJ2-5; D possibly corresponds to TRBD1 (7 bases). Trimming shortened V by 7 bases and J by 4 bases, and 13 bases separated the two germline ends. CDR1 and CDR2 from the germline V gene are SNHLY and FYNNEI. The CDR3 sequence is 13 residues long.

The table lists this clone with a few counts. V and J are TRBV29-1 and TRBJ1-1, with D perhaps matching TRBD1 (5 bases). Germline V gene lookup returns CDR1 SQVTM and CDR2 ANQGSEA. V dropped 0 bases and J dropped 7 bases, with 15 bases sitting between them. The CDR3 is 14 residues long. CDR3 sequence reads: CSVEEAGIDDEAFF. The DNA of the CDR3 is TGCAGCGTTGAAGAGGCAGGGATAGATGATGAAGCTTTCTTT.